This T cell receptor beta chain was captured by sequencing in a study of identical twins. The germline gives CDR1 MDHEN, CDR2 SYDVKM. The CDR3 is 15 amino acids. V was pared by 1 base and J by 3 bases, with 10 bases between. TCRdb reprocessed the 5' RACE reads with MiXCR, giving one entry per CDR3 protein. The data show 1.5 million or so distinct CDR3 sequences, 25% to 35% seen once. This receptor was obtained from a newborn girl in good health. The sequenced sample was cord blood. The chain joins TRBV28 to TRBJ1-5; D is ambiguous. The DNA of the CDR3 is TGTGCCAGCAGTTTATACGGGAAGCCCAATCAGCCCCAGCATTTT. Protein sequence: CASSLYGKPNQPQHF.